This entry concerns a single T cell receptor beta chain. There is no known antigen for this receptor. The germline V gene supplies CDR1 SGHTA and CDR2 FQGNSA. The cysteine opens and the phenylalanine closes a CDR3 of 14 amino acids. Only the protein is on record. This record comes from a study of T cells expressing NK-cell markers (dated by TCRdb to about 2020). Regarding the research as a whole: In sorted CD3+CD56+NKG2C+, CD3+CD56+NKG2C- and CD3+CD56-NKG2C+ T-cell subsets from several donors, TCR beta-chain repertoires were profiled. The libraries were sequenced on Illumina HiSeq 2000/2500, MiSeq or NextSeq, producing 2 x 150 bp reads. Of the eight sequenced donors, seven were found to be HCMV-seropositive and one was found to be HCMV-seronegative. The study sequenced eight donors, all healthy volunteers chosen at random: three men and five women. Paper-wide results and their limitations: Those dominant clonotypes were again the most abundant among CD3+CD56-NKG2C+ cells in a handful of donors, at about 28.3-60.1%. In five to seven donors, the dominant CD3+CD56+NKG2C+ clonotypes were among the top 10 CD8+ clonotypes and accounted for about 1.0-8% of CD8+ T cells. Whether the expanded NKG2C-expressing T cell clones were specific for HCMV antigens was left unclear.

To determine HCMV serostatus, a commercial ELISA kit was used to detect HCMV-specific IgG in serum. Ficoll density gradient centrifugation was used to isolate peripheral blood mononuclear cells from blood. For sequencing, an Illumina HiSeq 2000 was employed. TCR beta cDNA libraries were prepared using 5'RACE template switching, which introduced a universal primer site and unique molecular identifiers. Priming for cDNA synthesis came from the TCR beta constant segment, and two successive PCR amplification steps followed. Per the original workflow: Reads were demultiplexed and grouped by UMI with MIGEC, and clonotypes were assembled and quantified with MiTCR. To exclude erroneous sequences, any TCR cDNA sequence not supported by at least two reads was discarded. Downstream repertoire analysis used the tcR package, and clonotypes were matched across fractions by CDR3 nucleotide sequence plus V segment. Antigen specificity was annotated against VDJdb with VDJmatch, allowing one amino acid substitution in CDR3. After TCRdb reprocessed the reads, each CDR3 protein sequence was kept as one row, without DNA. Here the V and J calls rest on TCRdb's processing, not on the authors' analysis. The sample table includes about 540,000 distinct CDR3 sequences. The biggest ten clones account for approximately 3.5% of the sample.

Input material: blood T cells: a sorted CD56 or NKG2C T cell subset, CD4+ or CD8+ T cells, or bulk PBMC T cells (not recorded which). Recombination connected TRBV7-2 to TRBJ2-5. The source is a man younger than 35 in good health. Donor details come from another sample of the same person, matched by shared clones. The CDR3 protein: CASSLGRGQETQYF.